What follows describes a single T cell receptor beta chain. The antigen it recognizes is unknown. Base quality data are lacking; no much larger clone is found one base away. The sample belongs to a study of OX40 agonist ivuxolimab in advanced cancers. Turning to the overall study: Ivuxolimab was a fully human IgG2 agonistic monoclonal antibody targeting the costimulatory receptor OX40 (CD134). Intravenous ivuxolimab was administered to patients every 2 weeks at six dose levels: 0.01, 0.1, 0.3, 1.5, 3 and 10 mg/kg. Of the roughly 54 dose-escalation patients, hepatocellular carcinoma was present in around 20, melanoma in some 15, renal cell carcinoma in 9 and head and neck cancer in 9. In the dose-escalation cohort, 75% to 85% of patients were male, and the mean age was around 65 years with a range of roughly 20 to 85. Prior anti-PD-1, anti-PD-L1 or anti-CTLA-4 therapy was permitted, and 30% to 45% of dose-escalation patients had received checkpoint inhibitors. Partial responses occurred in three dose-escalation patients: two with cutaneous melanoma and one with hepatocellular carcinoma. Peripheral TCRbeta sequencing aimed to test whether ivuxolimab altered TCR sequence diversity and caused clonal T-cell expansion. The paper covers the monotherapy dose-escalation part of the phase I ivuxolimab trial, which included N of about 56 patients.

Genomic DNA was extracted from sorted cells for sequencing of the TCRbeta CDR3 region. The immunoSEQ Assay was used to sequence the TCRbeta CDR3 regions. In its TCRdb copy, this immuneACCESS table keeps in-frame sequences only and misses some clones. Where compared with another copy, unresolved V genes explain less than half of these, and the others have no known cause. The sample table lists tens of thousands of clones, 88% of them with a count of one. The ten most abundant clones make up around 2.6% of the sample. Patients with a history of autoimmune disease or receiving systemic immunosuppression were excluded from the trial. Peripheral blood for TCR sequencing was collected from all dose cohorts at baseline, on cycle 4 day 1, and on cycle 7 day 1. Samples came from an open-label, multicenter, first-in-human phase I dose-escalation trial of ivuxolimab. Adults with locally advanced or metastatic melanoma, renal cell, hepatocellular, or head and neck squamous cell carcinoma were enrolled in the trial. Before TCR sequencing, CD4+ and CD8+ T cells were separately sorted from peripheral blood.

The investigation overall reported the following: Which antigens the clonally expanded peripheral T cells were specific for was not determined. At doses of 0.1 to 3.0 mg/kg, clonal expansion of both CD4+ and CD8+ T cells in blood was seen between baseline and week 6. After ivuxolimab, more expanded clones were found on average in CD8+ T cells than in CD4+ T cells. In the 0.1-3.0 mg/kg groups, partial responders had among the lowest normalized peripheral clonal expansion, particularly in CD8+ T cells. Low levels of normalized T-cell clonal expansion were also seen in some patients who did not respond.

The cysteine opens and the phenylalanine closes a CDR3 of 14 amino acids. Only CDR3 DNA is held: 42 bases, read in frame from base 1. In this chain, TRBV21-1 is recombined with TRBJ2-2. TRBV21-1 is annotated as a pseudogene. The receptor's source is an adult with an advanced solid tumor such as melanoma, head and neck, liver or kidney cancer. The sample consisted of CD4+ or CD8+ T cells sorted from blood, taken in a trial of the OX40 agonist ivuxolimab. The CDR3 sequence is CASSRVSDTGELFF. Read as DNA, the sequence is TGTGCCAGCAGCAGGGTATCGGACACCGGGGAGCTGTTTTTT.